The clone carrying this T cell receptor (beta chain) was counted many times. Its specificity is unknown. CDR1 and CDR2 from the germline V gene are KGHSH and LQKENI. The length of the CDR3 is 16 residues. V dropped 4 bases and J dropped 5 bases, with 20 bases sitting between them. Sorted-subset replicate PCRs used roughly 220 ng DNA, approximately 33,000 T cell genomes. Methods used by the authors: For the immunoSEQ data, sequences were junction-only without quality scores, so filtering differed. Assay used: immunoSEQ multiplex PCR; TCRdb lists only in-frame clones, some missing. For V, J and clone size, that table is used; D and trimming come from the DNA. Among over 850,000 clones listed, roughly 74% were seen once. The data were taken from a study of shared clonotypes between healthy human individuals. Whole-study results and caveats: When naive CD4 clonotypes were compared across several donors, around 5% were shared.

Healthy adults negative for HIV, lacking recent acute infections or vaccinations, served as donors. This chain joins TRBV18 and TRBJ2-5, with D possibly TRBD2 on 6 matching bases. The TCR originated in a man aged 18 to 35 in good health. Some clones in this sample may be carry-over from other donors' samples. The sequenced sample was memory CD4+ T cells from PBMCs. The subset is: CD45RA-negative fraction. CDR3 sequence (DNA): TGTGCCAGCTCACTACCCCGACGGCAAGGGAGGGAGACCCAGTACTTC. Encoded protein: CASSLPRRQGRETQYF. The whole variable domain, filled in from reference TRBV18 and TRBJ2-5, reads NAGVMQNPRHLVRRRGQEARLRCSPMKGHSHVYWYRQLPEEGLKFMVYLQKENIIDESGMPKERFSAEFPKEGPSILRIQQVVRGDSAAYFCASSLPRRQGRETQYFGPGTRLLVL.